These 18 T cell receptor beta chains share one sample of origin, sequenced in a study of cytomegalovirus exposure and HLA in healthy donors. Generated by immunoSEQ multiplex PCR, the TCRdb table keeps only in-frame clones and is missing some. The repertoire holds roughly 140,000 clones, with around nine tenths as singletons. Sequencing input: PBMCs. These receptors all stem from a young man in good health and CMV-seropositive.

V is TRBV6-5 and J is TRBJ1-1, with TRBD1 as a possible D gene (6 bases). Germline CDR1 MNHEY, CDR2 SVGAGI. The CDR3 loop spans 13 amino acids. The germline V and J ends were trimmed by 2 bases and 4 bases, with 8 bases remaining between them. This chain's CDR3 is CASSYQGSTEAFF. The CDR3 region has the DNA TGTGCCAGCAGTTACCAGGGGAGCACTGAAGCTTTCTTT.

The chain is built from TRBV30 and TRBJ1-5; D not certain. V lost 0 bases to trimming and J lost 6 bases, with 6 bases between them. Looked up from germline, CDR1 is GTSNPN and CDR2 is SVGIG (reference sequence). The CDR3 has 12 amino acids. In nucleotides, the CDR3 is TGTGCCTGGAGTGTACCAGGTCAGCCCCAGCATTTT. Amino acid sequence: CAWSVPGQPQHF.

The chain employs TRBV12-5 and TRBJ1-1; the D gene is possibly TRBD1 (5 bases). The CDR3 has 15 amino acids. The germline V and J ends were trimmed by 0 bases and 3 bases, with 11 bases remaining between them. Germline loops: CDR1 LGHNT, CDR2 FRNRAP. The CDR3 reads CASGLVLGGDTEAFF. As DNA, the CDR3 is TGTGCTAGTGGTTTGGTACTGGGGGGGGACACTGAAGCTTTCTTT. The full variable domain, completed using reference TRBV12-5 and TRBJ1-1, is DARVTQTPRHKVTEMGQEVTMRCQPILGHNTVFWYRQTMMQGLELLAYFRNRAPLDDSGMPKDRFSAEMPDATLATLKIQPSEPRDSAVYFCASGLVLGGDTEAFFGQGTRLTVV.

V gene TRBV6-5 combines with J gene TRBJ2-7, with 8 bases fitting TRBD2. The CDR3 sequence is 14 residues long. V shed 6 bases and J 3 bases; nucleotides not matched to a gene: 7. Germline V gene lookup returns CDR1 MNHEY and CDR2 SVGAGI. The CDR3 DNA is TGTGCCAGCAGCCTATCCACTAGCGGCTACGAGCAGTACTTC. Translation gives CASSLSTSGYEQYF.

This clone was counted once. V gene TRBV5-1 combines with J gene TRBJ2-1; 11 positions agree with TRBD2. Germline-derived CDR1 and CDR2 are SGHRS and YFSETQ. This CDR3 comprises 15 residues. Unmatched junction bases numbered 9, after V lost 4 bases and J lost 9 bases. CDR3 sequence (DNA): TGCGCCAGCAGCATCACGGGGCTAGCGGGAGGTGAGCAGTTCTTC. It codes for CASSITGLAGGEQFF. Full variable domain (rest looked up from reference TRBV5-1 and TRBJ2-1): KAGVTQTPRYLIKTRGQQVTLSCSPISGHRSVSWYQQTPGQGLQFLFEYFSETQRNKGNFPGRFSGRQFSNSRSEMNVSTLELGDSALYLCASSITGLAGGEQFFGPGTRLTVL.

The chain combines TRBV9 with TRBJ2-5; 9 bases fit TRBD2. V dropped 4 bases and J dropped 5; count of bases not matched to a gene: 12. This CDR3 comprises 16 residues. Per the germline V gene, CDR1 is SGDLS and CDR2 is YYNGEE. The DNA for the CDR3 is TGTGCCAGCAGCAACCCCACGTTAGCGGGGGTGGAGACCCAGTACTTC. Translation gives CASSNPTLAGVETQYF.

The J gene is TRBJ2-1, the V gene TRBV7-2; 9 bases line up with TRBD1. Germline V lookup: CDR1 SGHTA, CDR2 FQGNSA. V shed 4 bases, J shed 1 base, and the junction held 5 bases outside the gene matches. CDR3 size: 16 residues. This CDR3 reads CASSSLGQGSYNEQFF. The CDR3 DNA follows: TGTGCCAGCAGCTCGTTGGGACAGGGATCCTACAATGAGCAGTTCTTC.

This CDR3 reads CASSPLREGREQYF. In DNA form, the CDR3 reads TGTGCCAGCAGCCCTTTGCGGGAGGGCCGCGAGCAGTACTTC. The genes are TRBV7-2 and TRBJ2-7, with 9 positions matching TRBD2. After removal of 5 bases from V and 6 bases from J, the junction contained 8 bases not matched to a gene. Per germline, CDR1 SGHTA and CDR2 FQGNSA. The CDR3 covers 14 residues. The whole variable domain, remainder taken from reference TRBV7-2 and TRBJ2-7, is GAGVSQSPSNKVTEKGKDVELRCDPISGHTALYWYRQSLGQGLEFLIYFQGNSAPDKSGLPSDRFSAERTGGSVSTLTIQRTQQEDSAVYLCASSPLREGREQYFGPGTRLTVT.

V is TRBV29-1 and J is TRBJ2-5, with 7 bases that match TRBD2. Germline V gives CDR1 SQVTM, CDR2 ANQGSEA. V trimming: 3 bases; J trimming: 7 bases; junction bases outside the gene matches: 5. CDR3 length: 12 amino acids. In DNA, the CDR3 is TGCAGCGTTGATTCAGGGAGGGGGACCCAGTACTTC. Amino acid sequence: CSVDSGRGTQYF.

This chain connects TRBV5-5 to TRBJ2-3; D gene unclear. The CDR3 loop spans 15 amino acids. The V end was cut by 1 base, the J end by 2 bases, with 11 bases between. The germline V gene has CDR1 SGHKS and CDR2 YYEKEE (reference sequence). This CDR3 reads CASSLRPRNTDTQYF. CDR3 DNA: TGTGCCAGCAGCTTGAGGCCTAGAAACACAGATACGCAGTATTTT.

This clone was detected only once. The CDR3 sequence: CASRDRGKRSTF. For the CDR3, the DNA is TGTGCCAGCAGGGACAGGGGTAAAAGATCCACCTTC. The V gene is TRBV25-1, the J gene TRBJ1-2; 9 bases are shared with TRBD1. Germline loops: CDR1 MGHDK, CDR2 SYGVNS. The CDR3 covers 12 residues. V was clipped by 6 bases and J by 13 bases; unmatched bases: 9.

V gene TRBV14 combines with J gene TRBJ1-2; possibly TRBD1 for D (6 bases). Trimming cost V 0 bases and J 7 bases, with 12 bases left between them. The germline V gene has CDR1 SGHDN and CDR2 FVKESK. This CDR3 is built from 14 residues. The CDR3 sequence: CASSQDHRVGGYTF. The CDR3 region has the DNA TGTGCCAGCAGCCAAGATCACAGGGTTGGTGGCTACACCTTC.

The chain links TRBV5-1 to TRBJ2-4; the D gene is possibly TRBD1 (5 bases). Germline CDR1 reads SGHRS; CDR2 reads YFSETQ. The CDR3 has 16 amino acids. V lost 0 bases, J lost 5 bases, and 15 bases lay in between. CDR3 region: CASSLASDRGENIQYF. The CDR3 DNA follows: TGCGCCAGCAGCTTGGCCTCAGACAGAGGAGAAAACATTCAGTACTTC. Full variable domain (missing parts from reference TRBV5-1 and TRBJ2-4): KAGVTQTPRYLIKTRGQQVTLSCSPISGHRSVSWYQQTPGQGLQFLFEYFSETQRNKGNFPGRFSGRQFSNSRSEMNVSTLELGDSALYLCASSLASDRGENIQYFGAGTRLSVL.

The chain joins TRBV25-1 to TRBJ2-7; the match to TRBD1 covers 10 bases. The germline V gene has CDR1 MGHDK and CDR2 SYGVNS. There are 13 residues in the CDR3. J gave up 9 bases and V 2 bases, and 4 bases lay outside the gene matches. The CDR3: CASSEGDRGRQYF. CDR3 in DNA: TGTGCCAGCAGTGAAGGGGACAGGGGTAGGCAGTACTTC.

CDR3: CASSPAVWQTNQPQHF. The CDR3 nucleotides read TGTGCCAGCAGCCCCGCGGTATGGCAGACCAATCAGCCCCAGCATTTT. The V gene is TRBV7-8, the J gene TRBJ1-5; D remains unclear. V dropped 5 bases and J dropped 3 bases, with 17 bases sitting between them. The CDR3 runs 16 residues. CDR1 is SGHVS, CDR2 FQNEAQ, per germline. The whole variable domain, filled in from reference TRBV7-8 and TRBJ1-5, reads GAGVSQSPRYKVAKRGQDVALRCDPISGHVSLFWYQQALGQGPEFLTYFQNEAQLDKSGLPSDRFFAERPEGSVSTLKIQRTQQEDSAVYLCASSPAVWQTNQPQHFGDGTRLSIL.

About this clone itself: The junction and the germline gene differ at one end; a read error may be behind it. The J gene is TRBJ2-1, the V gene TRBV7-8, with 13 nucleotides matching TRBD2. CDR3 length equals 14 residues. Germline V lookup: CDR1 SGHVS, CDR2 FQNEAQ. The CDR3 DNA is TGTGCCAGCAGCCCGGGACTAGCGGGAAGTAAAAAGGTCTTC. Translation gives CASSPGLAGSKKVF.

The chain links TRBV7-9 to TRBJ1-4; 10 nucleotides line up with TRBD1. Trimming at V came to 0 bases and at J to 6 bases, leaving 1 base not matched to a gene. This CDR3 has 15 amino acids. The V gene's germline CDR1 is SEHNR and CDR2 FQNEAQ (reference sequence). As DNA, the CDR3 is TGTGCCAGCAGCTTAGCCGGGACAGGGGATGAAAAACTGTTTTTT. Translating it yields CASSLAGTGDEKLFF.

This clone has ten or more counts. The chain uses TRBV10-3 and TRBJ2-3; TRBD2 matches 10 bases. The CDR3 is 17 amino acids. V lost 4 bases and J lost 3; bases outside the gene matches: 10. Germline assignment: CDR1 ENHRY and CDR2 SYGVKD. Written as DNA, the CDR3 is TGTGCCATCAGTGGAGGGGCTAGCGGGGGTAGGACAGATACGCAGTATTTT. Its protein is CAISGGASGGRTDTQYF.